These T cell receptor beta chains were read from a single sample in a study of blood T cell repertoires in COVID-19. Assay: immunoSEQ multiplex PCR; the TCRdb copy retains only in-frame clones and omits some. This table holds about 250,000 clones, about four fifths found once. The sample taken for sequencing was peripheral blood. The receptors originated from a woman between 70 and 85 years old with acute or convalescent COVID-19. Each CDR3 is given with its conserved first and last residue. The D gene is left open where the match is weak. The size field is filled for only some rows; it gives once, few, many or a size class.

>once|TRBD2|TRBV3-1/TRBV3-2|TRBJ2-3|14
CASRYSGGGDTQYF
TGTGCCAGCAGATACAGCGGGGGCGGAGATACGCAGTATTTT
>once|-|TRBV3-1/TRBV3-2|TRBJ1-6|18
CASSQSPGAGRMHSPLHF
TGTGCCAGCAGCCAATCACCAGGGGCAGGGAGAATGCACTCCCCCCTCCACTTT
>-|TRBD1|TRBV5-1|TRBJ2-5|14
CASSFGDSKETQYF
TGCGCCAGCAGCTTCGGGGACAGTAAAGAGACCCAGTACTTC
>-|TRBD1|TRBV2|TRBJ1-4|16
CASRNPRQGAAEKLFF
TGTGCCAGCCGGAACCCCAGACAGGGGGCGGCGGAAAAACTGTTTTTT
>few|TRBD2|TRBV2|TRBJ2-1|14
CASETSEAGNEQFF
TGTGCCAGCGAAACTAGCGAGGCAGGCAATGAGCAGTTCTTC
>-|-|TRBV2|TRBJ1-2|13
CASSVRDSYGYTF
TGTGCCAGCAGTGTTCGGGATTCATATGGCTACACCTTC
>-|-|TRBV20-1|TRBJ1-5|14
CSASRGGGDQPQHF
TGCAGTGCTAGTCGGGGAGGGGGGGATCAGCCCCAGCATTTT
>-|TRBD2|TRBV7-2|TRBJ2-3|18
CASSFTSPWRGGRDTQYF
TGTGCCAGCAGCTTTACGTCCCCATGGCGGGGGGGCCGGGATACGCAGTATTTT
>-|-|TRBV19|TRBJ1-3|15
CASSVRAGSGNTIYF
TGTGCCAGTAGTGTCCGTGCAGGCTCTGGAAACACCATATATTTT
>-|-|TRBV7-9|TRBJ2-7|16
CASSPEARQGTYEQYF
TGTGCCAGCAGCCCCGAAGCCCGGCAGGGCACCTACGAGCAGTACTTC
>-|TRBD1|TRBV12-3/TRBV12-4|TRBJ1-2|13
CASSFGTGGLYTF
TGTGCCAGCAGTTTCGGGACAGGGGGCCTTTACACCTTC
>-|-|TRBV30|TRBJ2-7|12
CAWKTTGNEQYF
TGTGCCTGGAAAACGACAGGAAACGAGCAGTACTTC
>-|-|TRBV6-1|TRBJ1-5|17
CASSEIGWGTDNQPQHF
TGTGCCAGCAGTGAAATTGGGTGGGGGACTGACAATCAGCCCCAGCATTTT
>-|TRBD1|TRBV27|TRBJ1-5|16
CASSLSGQGSNQPQHF
TGTGCCAGCAGTTTATCAGGACAGGGGAGCAATCAGCCCCAGCATTTT
>-|-|TRBV28|TRBJ1-1|13
CASSLSTESRAFF
TGTGCCAGCAGTTTATCGACAGAGAGTAGAGCTTTCTTT
>-|TRBD1|TRBV18|TRBJ2-5|16
CASSPPTGGGGETQYF
TGTGCCAGCTCACCTCCTACAGGGGGAGGAGGAGAGACCCAGTACTTC
>-|-|TRBV5-1|TRBJ2-7|13
CASSLREDYEQYF
TGCGCCAGCAGCCTCAGGGAGGACTACGAGCAGTACTTC
>-|-|TRBV11-2|TRBJ1-5|14
CASSLYSTSQPQHF
TGTGCCAGCAGCTTATATAGCACTAGTCAGCCCCAGCATTTT
>-|-|TRBV15|TRBJ1-4|15
CATSREPATNEKLFF
TGTGCCACCAGCAGAGAACCAGCAACTAATGAAAAACTGTTTTTT
>few|-|TRBV7-2|TRBJ1-4|14
CASSPAGLNEKLFF
TGTGCCAGCAGCCCTGCGGGTCTTAATGAAAAACTGTTTTTT
>-|-|TRBV5-1|TRBJ2-7|14
CASSFGGGAYEQYF
TGCGCCAGCAGCTTCGGCGGGGGCGCCTACGAGCAGTACTTC
>once|-|TRBV12-3/TRBV12-4|TRBJ1-2|13
CASSPRRRDGYTF
TGTGCCAGCAGTCCGAGGAGGCGGGATGGCTACACCTTC
>-|TRBD2|TRBV2|TRBJ2-2|16
CASTSGAGRNTGELFF
TGTGCCAGCACCAGCGGGGCGGGGCGGAACACCGGGGAGCTGTTTTTT
>-|-|TRBV5-1|TRBJ1-1|14
CASSLYSSNTEAFF
TGCGCCAGCAGCTTGTATAGTTCGAACACTGAAGCTTTCTTT
>-|-|TRBV2|TRBJ2-5|17
CASSEALLWGPQETQYF
TGTGCCAGCAGTGAAGCGCTTCTTTGGGGGCCCCAAGAGACCCAGTACTTC
>-|TRBD1|TRBV19|TRBJ1-5|16
CASSIGDRGRHQPQHF
TGTGCCAGTAGTATAGGGGACAGGGGGCGACATCAGCCCCAGCATTTT
>few|-|TRBV15|TRBJ2-5|13
CATSRDLSETQYF
TGTGCCACCAGCAGAGATCTTTCAGAGACCCAGTACTTC
>few|TRBD1|TRBV5-4|TRBJ1-6|15
CASSPPGQLDSPLHF
TGTGCCAGCAGCCCTCCGGGACAGCTTGATTCACCCCTCCACTTT
>-|TRBD1|TRBV5-1|TRBJ2-2|15
CASSFSQGATGELFF
TGCGCCAGCAGCTTTTCACAGGGGGCCACCGGGGAGCTGTTTTTT
>-|-|TRBV7-8|TRBJ1-6|15
CASSSSTGRNSPLHF
TGTGCCAGCAGCTCCAGTACAGGGCGAAATTCACCCCTCCACTTT
>-|-|TRBV5-4|TRBJ1-5|13
CASSREMDQPQHF
TGTGCCAGCAGCCGAGAGATGGATCAGCCCCAGCATTTT
>-|TRBD1|TRBV6-5|TRBJ1-1|14
CASGTTGLGTEAFF
TGTGCCAGCGGAACGACAGGGCTAGGCACTGAAGCTTTCTTT
>-|TRBD1|TRBV28|TRBJ1-5|12
CASSFRDRAQHF
TGTGCCAGCAGTTTCCGGGACAGGGCGCAGCATTTT
>few|-|TRBV6-5|TRBJ1-6|14
CASRQPGYNSPLHF
TGTGCCAGCAGACAGCCAGGGTATAATTCACCCCTCCACTTT
>-|TRBD1|TRBV29-1|TRBJ1-2|11
CSVWGTDGYTF
TGCAGCGTTTGGGGGACAGATGGCTACACCTTC
>few|TRBD1|TRBV5-4|TRBJ2-3|15
CASSLGTGYTDTQYF
TGTGCCAGCAGCTTGGGGACAGGGTACACAGATACGCAGTATTTT
>-|-|TRBV4-3|TRBJ1-2|17
CASSQDSNGAKIYGYTF
TGCGCCAGCAGCCAAGATAGTAATGGGGCAAAGATCTATGGCTACACCTTC
>-|-|TRBV12-3/TRBV12-4|TRBJ1-2|13
CASSTTVLYGYTF
TGTGCCAGCAGCACGACAGTTCTCTATGGCTACACCTTC
>-|TRBD1|TRBV5-4|TRBJ1-1|18
CASSLGGRGNPVNTEAFF
TGTGCCAGCAGCTTGGGAGGCAGGGGGAATCCTGTGAACACTGAAGCTTTCTTT
>few|-|TRBV6-2/TRBV6-3|TRBJ2-7|13
CASSHRGAYEQYF
TGTGCCAGCAGTCACCGAGGAGCCTACGAGCAGTACTTC
>once|-|TRBV6-6|TRBJ1-4|17
CASSRNRQDATNEKLFF
TGTGCCAGCAGCCGAAACCGACAGGACGCAACTAATGAAAAACTGTTTTTT
>-|TRBD2|TRBV5-3|TRBJ2-3|16
CARSPQGTSSFLTQYF
TGTGCCAGAAGCCCCCAAGGGACTAGCAGCTTTCTTACGCAGTATTTT
>-|-|TRBV20-1|TRBJ1-5|11
CSAILDRGQHF
TGCAGTGCTATATTAGACCGAGGGCAGCATTTT
>-|-|TRBV5-1|TRBJ1-2|14
CASSLSQGFSGYTF
TGCGCCAGCAGCTTGTCCCAGGGTTTCAGTGGCTACACCTTC
>-|-|TRBV29-1|TRBJ2-2|14
CSVAPSANTGELFF
TGCAGCGTTGCCCCTAGCGCGAACACCGGGGAGCTGTTTTTT